One and the same sample provided the 23 T cell receptor beta chains below, sequenced in a study of blood T cells in healthy people across ages. Combining a sample-barcoded 5' primer with a J-beta primer mix, a second PCR ran for roughly 6 to 12 cycles. TCRdb passed the 5' RACE reads through MiXCR, listing each CDR3 protein once. In the table there are about 1 million distinct CDR3 sequences, over 35% of which are singletons. The sequencing sample was made of blood. The source of these receptors is a woman aged 60 to 75 in good health.

This chain connects TRBV15 to TRBJ2-2, with D possibly matching TRBD2 (5 bases). V was cut by 1 base and J by 8 bases, with 14 bases left in between. Germline CDR1 reads LNHNV; CDR2 reads YYDKDF (reference sequence). The CDR3 totals 15 residues. The CDR3 bases are TGTGCCACCAGCAGAGTAAGCGGTTTCGCAGGGGAGCTGTTTTTT. Translated, it gives CATSRVSGFAGELFF.

This clonotype turned up a few times. This sequence joins TRBV4-2 and TRBJ2-7, with 13 bases that match TRBD2. The V gene's germline CDR1 is LGHNA and CDR2 YNFKEQ. V was clipped by 0 bases and J by 3 bases; unmatched bases: 5. The length of the CDR3 is 17 residues. The DNA of the CDR3 is TGTGCCAGCAGCCAAGAGGTCGGACTAGCGGGAGACTACGAGCAGTACTTC. Protein sequence: CASSQEVGLAGDYEQYF.

The gene calls are TRBV30 and TRBJ1-2; 7 bases are a match to TRBD1. This CDR3 is built from 11 residues. The trim removed 4 bases at V and 6 bases at J, leaving 2 bases unmatched. Germline CDR1 is GTSNPN and CDR2 is SVGIG (reference sequence). The CDR3 here is CAWNRGDGYTF. Here the CDR3 DNA reads TGTGCCTGGAACAGGGGAGATGGCTACACCTTC.

The V and J genes are TRBV12-3 or TRBV12-4 and TRBJ2-7; possibly TRBD2 for D (7 bases). The CDR3 loop spans 15 amino acids. V was cut by 2 bases and J by 2 bases, with 13 bases left in between. The CDR3 region is CASSLRGGATYEQYF. The CDR3 DNA reads TGTGCCAGCAGTTTAAGGGGGGGCGCGACCTACGAGCAGTACTTC.

As concerns this clonotype: Germline and junction disagree at one end, which may indicate a read error. CDR3 sequence: CASRYPGQGETQYF. The CDR3 DNA reads TGTGCCAGCCGTTACCCGGGACAGGGGGAGACCCAGTACTTC. The V gene is TRBV6-5, the J gene TRBJ2-5, with 10 bases fitting TRBD1. The length of the CDR3 is 14 residues. Germline CDR1 reads MNHEY; CDR2 reads SVGAGI.

This clonotype was picked up a small number of times. V gene TRBV27 combines with J gene TRBJ2-7; 9 bases are a match to TRBD1. Trimming removed 6 bases from V and 3 bases from J; junction bases left unmatched: 9. The CDR3 length is 15 residues. The germline CDR1 and CDR2 sequences are MNHEY and SMNVEV (reference sequence). CDR3 in amino acids: CASRLGQGNVYEQYF. CDR3 nucleotide sequence: TGTGCCAGCAGGCTGGGACAGGGAAACGTCTACGAGCAGTACTTC.

This chain uses TRBV29-1 with TRBJ2-1; 8 positions agree with TRBD2. V lost 0 bases, J lost 8 bases, and 3 bases stayed unmatched. Germline V gives CDR1 SQVTM, CDR2 ANQGSEA. The CDR3 totals 13 residues. CDR3 DNA: TGCAGCGTTGAAGATCGGGGACTAGATGAGCAGTTCTTC. Protein: CSVEDRGLDEQFF.

This clonotype was detected once. The chain is built from TRBV27 and TRBJ2-7; TRBD1 matches 7 bases. The CDR3 is made up of 14 amino acids. V was clipped by 7 bases and J by 1 base; unmatched bases: 7. In germline, CDR1 is MNHEY, CDR2 SMNVEV (reference sequence). CDR3: CASTSTGLSYEQYF. The CDR3 DNA reads as TGTGCCAGCACCTCGACAGGGCTATCCTACGAGCAGTACTTC.

The chain carries TRBV11-2 and TRBJ1-6; possible D gene TRBD1, 5 bases. The CDR3 has 15 amino acids. Germline loops: CDR1 SGHAT, CDR2 FQNNGV. Trimming pared 8 bases from V and 5 bases from J, leaving 16 bases between. Here the CDR3 DNA reads TGTGCCAGCCGGTTTGGGCAGGGTGATAATTCACCCCTCCACTTT. It yields the protein CASRFGQGDNSPLHF. The variable domain in full, completed from reference TRBV11-2 and TRBJ1-6, reads EAGVAQSPRYKIIEKRQSVAFWCNPISGHATLYWYQQILGQGPKLLIQFQNNGVVDDSQLPKDRFSAERLKGVDSTLKIQPAKLEDSAVYLCASRFGQGDNSPLHFGNGTRLTVT.

This chain links TRBV5-6 with TRBJ2-2; 8 bases are a match to TRBD1. V lost 6 bases, J lost 7 bases, and 11 bases stayed unmatched. CDR3 length: 15 residues. The germline V gene encodes CDR1 SGHDT and CDR2 YYEEEE. CDR3 nucleotide sequence: TGTGCCAGCATCGCACAGGGGGGTGATGTCGGGGAGCTGTTTTTT. As protein: CASIAQGGDVGELFF.

J is TRBJ1-5 and V is TRBV2; 7 bases are a match to TRBD1. Germline loops: CDR1 SNHLY, CDR2 FYNNEI. Trimming removed 5 bases from V and 4 bases from J; junction bases left unmatched: 5. This CDR3 contains 14 residues. CDR3 in amino acids: CASSLRGANQPQHF. The CDR3 DNA reads TGTGCCAGCAGTCTCAGGGGGGCAAATCAGCCCCAGCATTTT.

This chain links TRBV7-9 with TRBJ2-7, with 8 bases that match TRBD1. The CDR3 length is 15 residues. The V segment lost 10 bases and the J segment 0 bases; nucleotides outside the gene matches: 11. Germline V gives CDR1 SEHNR, CDR2 FQNEAQ (reference sequence). CDR3 sequence (DNA): TGTGCCATCCAGGCAAGGACAGGGATCTCCTACGAGCAGTACTTC. Residues: CAIQARTGISYEQYF.

The V call is TRBV5-1, the J call TRBJ2-7, with D tentatively TRBD1 (7 bases). CDR1 is SGHRS and CDR2 is YFSETQ in the germline V gene. The V gene lost 4 bases and the J gene lost 2 bases, with 13 bases spanning the gap. The CDR3 consists of 14 residues. The CDR3 DNA is TGCGCCAGCAGCCCTGCGGGACAGACCTACGAGCAGTACTTC. Amino acids: CASSPAGQTYEQYF. Based on the CDR3 plus reference TRBV5-1 and TRBJ2-7, the full variable domain is KAGVTQTPRYLIKTRGQQVTLSCSPISGHRSVSWYQQTPGQGLQFLFEYFSETQRNKGNFPGRFSGRQFSNSRSEMNVSTLELGDSALYLCASSPAGQTYEQYFGPGTRLTVT.

This chain links TRBV11-2 with TRBJ2-3, with D tentatively TRBD1 or TRBD2 (6 bases each). The CDR3 is 14 amino acids. The germline V and J ends were trimmed by 7 bases and 6 bases, with 17 bases remaining between them. Germline CDR1 is SGHAT and CDR2 is FQNNGV. The CDR3 region is CASTFTGGADTQYF. DNA for the CDR3: TGTGCCAGCACATTCACCGGGGGCGCGGATACGCAGTATTTT.

The rearrangement joins TRBV12-3 or TRBV12-4 to TRBJ2-7; weak D call: TRBD2 (6 bases). V gave up 5 bases and J gave up 3 bases, with 14 bases separating them. The CDR3 is made up of 14 amino acids. The CDR3 DNA reads as TGTGCCAGCAGTCTCTCGGGACTGTTCTACGAGCAGTACTTC. This gives the protein CASSLSGLFYEQYF.

The rearrangement joins TRBV25-1 to TRBJ1-4, with D unresolved. Germline lookup yields CDR1 MGHDK and CDR2 SYGVNS. V was cut by 3 bases and J by 10 bases, with 9 bases left in between. CDR3 length: 12 amino acids. CDR3 sequence reads: CASSDMVGKLFF. As DNA, the CDR3 is TGTGCCAGCAGTGATATGGTGGGAAAACTGTTTTTT.

The chain carries TRBV7-9 and TRBJ1-4; TRBD1 matches at 9 bases. Germline loops: CDR1 SEHNR, CDR2 FQNEAQ (reference sequence). This CDR3 contains 15 residues. Trimming took 3 bases from V and 7 from J; bases not matched to a gene: 6. CDR3 sequence reads: CASSFPGQGVEKLFF. CDR3 DNA: TGTGCCAGCAGCTTTCCGGGACAGGGTGTTGAAAAACTGTTTTTT. The entire variable domain, with the rest obtained from reference TRBV7-9 and TRBJ1-4, is as follows: DTGVSQNPRHKITKRGQNVTFRCDPISEHNRLYWYRQTLGQGPEFLTYFQNEAQLEKSRLLSDRFSAERPKGSFSTLEIQRTEQGDSAMYLCASSFPGQGVEKLFFGSGTQLSVL.

The count of this clonotype is one. The chain couples TRBV10-2 to TRBJ2-1; D remains unclear. The V end was cut by 4 bases, the J end by 7 bases, with 5 bases between. The CDR3 runs to 11 residues. The germline V gene has CDR1 WSHSY and CDR2 SAAADI. CDR3 in DNA: TGCGCCAGCAGTGCCATGAATGAGCAGTTCTTC. It is translated as CASSAMNEQFF.

A remark on this clonotype: At one boundary the junction diverges from the germline segment, which might be a read error. This rearrangement joins TRBV5-1 to TRBJ2-3; D remains ambiguous. This CDR3 is built from 15 residues. CDR1 and CDR2 from the germline V gene are SGHRS and YFSETQ. CDR3 nucleotides: TGTGCCAGCAGCCTAGTAGGGCCAAGCACAGATACGCAGTATTTT. It encodes CASSLVGPSTDTQYF. Supplemented by reference TRBV5-1 and TRBJ2-3, the full variable domain reads KAGVTQTPRYLIKTRGQQVTLSCSPISGHRSVSWYQQTPGQGLQFLFEYFSETQRNKGNFPGRFSGRQFSNSRSEMNVSTLELGDSALYLCASSLVGPSTDTQYFGPGTRLTVL.

The chain employs TRBV2 and TRBJ2-1, with D maybe TRBD2 (5 bases). The V gene lost 1 base and the J gene lost 4 bases, with 17 bases spanning the gap. The CDR3 spans 17 residues. CDR1 SNHLY and CDR2 FYNNEI come from the germline V gene. This CDR3 reads CASSEEPPSPHYNEQFF. The DNA for the CDR3 is TGTGCCAGCAGTGAAGAACCGCCTAGCCCTCATTACAATGAGCAGTTCTTC.

This chain connects TRBV12-3 or TRBV12-4 to TRBJ2-7; 7 positions agree with TRBD2. The CDR3 totals 14 residues. The V and J ends lost 6 bases and 6 bases, in that order; junction bases with no gene match: 11. CDR3 sequence reads: CASRISGLRTEQYF. The CDR3 coding sequence is TGTGCCAGCAGGATTAGCGGGTTGCGAACCGAGCAGTACTTC.

The CDR3 DNA follows: TGTGCCAGCAGTTCGGGACTAGCGGGAGGTTTCTCAGATACGCAGTATTTT. It encodes CASSSGLAGGFSDTQYF. This rearrangement joins TRBV27 to TRBJ2-3, with 15 bases fitting TRBD2. CDR3 size: 17 residues. With V trimmed by 4 bases and J by 4 bases, 6 bases remained unmatched. Germline assignment: CDR1 MNHEY and CDR2 SMNVEV (reference sequence).

The CDR3: CASREGQGEIVYGYTF. CDR3 nucleotide sequence: TGTGCCAGCAGAGAGGGACAGGGGGAAATAGTCTATGGCTACACCTTC. This chain uses TRBV7-9 with TRBJ1-2; 11 bases fit TRBD1. Germline CDR1 is SEHNR and CDR2 is FQNEAQ (reference sequence). There are 16 residues in the CDR3. Trimming took 6 bases from V and 4 from J; bases not matched to a gene: 10.